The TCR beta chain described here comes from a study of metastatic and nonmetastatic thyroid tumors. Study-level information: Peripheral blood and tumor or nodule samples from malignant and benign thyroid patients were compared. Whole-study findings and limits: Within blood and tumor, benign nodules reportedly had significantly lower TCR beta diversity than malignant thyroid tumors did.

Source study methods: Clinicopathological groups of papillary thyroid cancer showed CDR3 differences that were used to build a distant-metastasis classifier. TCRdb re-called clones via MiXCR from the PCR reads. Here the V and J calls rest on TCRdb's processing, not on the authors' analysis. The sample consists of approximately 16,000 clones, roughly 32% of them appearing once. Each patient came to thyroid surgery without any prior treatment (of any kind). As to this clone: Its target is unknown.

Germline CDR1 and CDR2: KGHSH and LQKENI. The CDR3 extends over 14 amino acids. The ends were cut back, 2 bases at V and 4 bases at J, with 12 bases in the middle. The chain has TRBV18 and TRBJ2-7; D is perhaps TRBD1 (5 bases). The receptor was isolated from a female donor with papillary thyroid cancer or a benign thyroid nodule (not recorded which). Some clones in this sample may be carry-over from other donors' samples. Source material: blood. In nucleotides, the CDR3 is TGTGCCAGCTCACCATCCAGGGATGGGTACGAGCAGTACTTC. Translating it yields CASSPSRDGYEQYF.